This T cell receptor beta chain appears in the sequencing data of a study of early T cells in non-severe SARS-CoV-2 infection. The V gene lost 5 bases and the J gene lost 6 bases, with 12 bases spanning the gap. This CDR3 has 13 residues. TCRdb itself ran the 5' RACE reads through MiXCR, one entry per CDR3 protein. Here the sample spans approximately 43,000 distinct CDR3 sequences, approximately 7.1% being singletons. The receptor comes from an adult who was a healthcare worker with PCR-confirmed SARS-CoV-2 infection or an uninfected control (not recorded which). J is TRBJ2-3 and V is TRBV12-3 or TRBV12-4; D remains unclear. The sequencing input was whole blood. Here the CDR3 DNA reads TGTGCCAGCAGTCCCGATTTTGTGGATACGCAGTATTTT. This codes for CASSPDFVDTQYF.